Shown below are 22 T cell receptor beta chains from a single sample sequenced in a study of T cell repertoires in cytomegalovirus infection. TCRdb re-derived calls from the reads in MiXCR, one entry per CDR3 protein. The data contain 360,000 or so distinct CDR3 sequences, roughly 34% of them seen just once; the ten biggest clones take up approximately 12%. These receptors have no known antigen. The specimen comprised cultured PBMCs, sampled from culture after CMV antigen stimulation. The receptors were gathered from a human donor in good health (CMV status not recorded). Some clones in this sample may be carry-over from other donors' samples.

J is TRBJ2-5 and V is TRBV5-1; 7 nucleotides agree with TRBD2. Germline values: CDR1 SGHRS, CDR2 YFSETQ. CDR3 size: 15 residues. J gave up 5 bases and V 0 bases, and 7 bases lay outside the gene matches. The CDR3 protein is CASSLDRLAGETQYF. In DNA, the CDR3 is TGCGCCAGCAGCTTGGACCGACTAGCAGGGGAGACCCAGTACTTC.

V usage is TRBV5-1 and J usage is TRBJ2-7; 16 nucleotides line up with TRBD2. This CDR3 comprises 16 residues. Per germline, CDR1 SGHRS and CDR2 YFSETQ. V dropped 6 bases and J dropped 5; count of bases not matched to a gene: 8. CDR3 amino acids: CASTGTSGRVSNEQYF. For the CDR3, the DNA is TGCGCCAGCACCGGGACTAGCGGGAGGGTCAGCAACGAGCAGTACTTC. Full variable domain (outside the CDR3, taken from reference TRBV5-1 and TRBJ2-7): KAGVTQTPRYLIKTRGQQVTLSCSPISGHRSVSWYQQTPGQGLQFLFEYFSETQRNKGNFPGRFSGRQFSNSRSEMNVSTLELGDSALYLCASTGTSGRVSNEQYFGPGTRLTVT.

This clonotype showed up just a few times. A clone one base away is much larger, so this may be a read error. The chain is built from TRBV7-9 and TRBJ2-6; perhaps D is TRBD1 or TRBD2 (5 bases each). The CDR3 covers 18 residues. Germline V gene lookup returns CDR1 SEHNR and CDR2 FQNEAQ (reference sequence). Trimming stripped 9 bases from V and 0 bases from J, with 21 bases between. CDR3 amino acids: CASRRGGGIPSGANVLTF. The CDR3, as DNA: TGTGCCAGTCGCCGGGGCGGTGGAATTCCCTCTGGGGCCAACGTCCTGACTTTC.

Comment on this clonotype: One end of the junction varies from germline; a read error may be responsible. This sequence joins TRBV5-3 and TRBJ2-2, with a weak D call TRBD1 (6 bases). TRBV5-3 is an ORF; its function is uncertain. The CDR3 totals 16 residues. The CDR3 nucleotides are TGTGCCAGCAGCTTGGGGGCTGGACAGAACACCGGGGAGCTGTTTTTT. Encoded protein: CASSLGAGQNTGELFF.

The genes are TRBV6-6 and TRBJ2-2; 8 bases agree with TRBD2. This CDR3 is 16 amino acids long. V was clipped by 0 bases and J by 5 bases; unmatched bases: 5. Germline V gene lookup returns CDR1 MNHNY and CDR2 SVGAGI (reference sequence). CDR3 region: CASSYSVLAATGELFF. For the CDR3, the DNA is TGTGCCAGCAGTTACTCAGTACTAGCGGCAACCGGGGAGCTGTTTTTT.

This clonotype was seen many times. The CDR3 is CASRYRGLSGKNTGELFF. The CDR3 region has the DNA TGTGCCAGCAGATACAGGGGGCTTAGCGGCAAGAACACCGGGGAGCTGTTTTTT. The chain has TRBV7-2 and TRBJ2-2, with 9 positions matching TRBD1. Germline-derived CDR1 and CDR2 are SGHTA and FQGNSA. Trimming cost V 6 bases and J 1 base; bases outside gene matches: 12. The CDR3 loop spans 18 amino acids. Complete variable domain (other parts from reference TRBV7-2 and TRBJ2-2): GAGVSQSPSNKVTEKGKDVELRCDPISGHTALYWYRQSLGQGLEFLIYFQGNSAPDKSGLPSDRFSAERTGGSVSTLTIQRTQQEDSAVYLCASRYRGLSGKNTGELFFGEGSRLTVL.

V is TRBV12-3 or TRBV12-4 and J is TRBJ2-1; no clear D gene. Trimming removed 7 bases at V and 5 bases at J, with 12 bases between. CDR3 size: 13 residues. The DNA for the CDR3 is TGTGCCAGCACCTCTACAGCCAACAATGAGCAGTTCTTC. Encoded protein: CASTSTANNEQFF.

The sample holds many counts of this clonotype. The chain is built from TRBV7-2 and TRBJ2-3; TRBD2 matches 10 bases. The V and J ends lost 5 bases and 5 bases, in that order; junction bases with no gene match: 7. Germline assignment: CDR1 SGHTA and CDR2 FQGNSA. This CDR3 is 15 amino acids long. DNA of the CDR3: TGTGCCAGCAGCCGAGCGGGAGGGGGGGGAGATACGCAGTATTTT. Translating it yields CASSRAGGGGDTQYF. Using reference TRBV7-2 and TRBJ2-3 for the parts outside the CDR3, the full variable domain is GAGVSQSPSNKVTEKGKDVELRCDPISGHTALYWYRQSLGQGLEFLIYFQGNSAPDKSGLPSDRFSAERTGGSVSTLTIQRTQQEDSAVYLCASSRAGGGGDTQYFGPGTRLTVL.

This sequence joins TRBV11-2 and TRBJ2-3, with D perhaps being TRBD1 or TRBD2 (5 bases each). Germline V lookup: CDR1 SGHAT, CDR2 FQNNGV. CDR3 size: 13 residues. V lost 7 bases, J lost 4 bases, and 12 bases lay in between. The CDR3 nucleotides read TGTGCCAGCAAGGGGAGCTACGCAGATACGCAGTATTTT. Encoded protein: CASKGSYADTQYF.

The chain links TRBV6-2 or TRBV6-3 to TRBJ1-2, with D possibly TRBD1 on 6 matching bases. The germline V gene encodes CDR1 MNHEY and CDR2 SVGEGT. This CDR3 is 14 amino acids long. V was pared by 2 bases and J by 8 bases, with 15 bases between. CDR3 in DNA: TGTGCCAGCAGTTACCAAACGACAGGAGGGGGCTACACCTTC. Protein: CASSYQTTGGGYTF.

The CDR3 protein is CASSLNPGLADNEQFF. The CDR3 DNA reads as TGTGCCAGCAGCCTAAACCCGGGACTAGCTGACAATGAGCAGTTCTTC. The rearrangement joins TRBV4-2 to TRBJ2-1, with 9 bases matching TRBD2. The trim removed 4 bases at V and 5 bases at J, leaving 9 bases unmatched. Germline V CDR1 and CDR2: LGHNA, YNFKEQ. The CDR3 has 16 amino acids.

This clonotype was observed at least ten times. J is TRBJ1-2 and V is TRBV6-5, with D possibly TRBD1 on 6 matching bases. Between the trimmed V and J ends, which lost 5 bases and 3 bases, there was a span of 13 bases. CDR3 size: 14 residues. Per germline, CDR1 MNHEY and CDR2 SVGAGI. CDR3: CASSQLDSYYGYTF. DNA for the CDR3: TGTGCCAGCAGTCAGCTGGACAGCTACTATGGCTACACCTTC.

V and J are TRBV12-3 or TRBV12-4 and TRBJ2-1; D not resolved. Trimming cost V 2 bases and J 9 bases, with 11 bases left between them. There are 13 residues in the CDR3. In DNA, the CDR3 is TGTGCCAGCAGTTTACAAGGGTACGGTGAGCAGTTCTTC. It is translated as CASSLQGYGEQFF.

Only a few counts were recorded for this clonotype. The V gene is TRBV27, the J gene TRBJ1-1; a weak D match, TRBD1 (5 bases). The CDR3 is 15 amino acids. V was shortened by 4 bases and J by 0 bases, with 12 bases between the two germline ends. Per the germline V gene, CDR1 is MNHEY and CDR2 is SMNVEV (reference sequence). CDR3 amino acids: CASSYTGLMNTEAFF. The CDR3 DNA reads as TGTGCCAGCAGTTACACGGGACTGATGAACACTGAAGCTTTCTTT.

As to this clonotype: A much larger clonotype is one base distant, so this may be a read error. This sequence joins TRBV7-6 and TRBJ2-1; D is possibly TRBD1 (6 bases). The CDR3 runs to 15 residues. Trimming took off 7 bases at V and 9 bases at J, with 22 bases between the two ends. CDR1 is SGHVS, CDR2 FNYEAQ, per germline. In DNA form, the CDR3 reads TGTGCCAGCACCTTCACAAGGGGGAGTGGGGCTGAGCAGTTCTTC. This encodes CASTFTRGSGAEQFF.

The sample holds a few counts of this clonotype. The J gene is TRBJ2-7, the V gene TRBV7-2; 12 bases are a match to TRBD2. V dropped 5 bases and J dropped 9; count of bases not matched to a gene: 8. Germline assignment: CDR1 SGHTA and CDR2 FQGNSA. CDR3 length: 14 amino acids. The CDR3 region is CASSPQTGLAGQYF. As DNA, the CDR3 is TGTGCCAGCAGCCCCCAAACGGGACTAGCGGGGCAGTACTTC.

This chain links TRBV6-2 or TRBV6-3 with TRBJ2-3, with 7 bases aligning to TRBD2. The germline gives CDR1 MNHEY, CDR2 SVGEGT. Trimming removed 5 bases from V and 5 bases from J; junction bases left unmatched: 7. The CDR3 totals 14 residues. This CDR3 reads CASSQAGELDTQYF. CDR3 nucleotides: TGTGCCAGCAGTCAGGCGGGAGAGCTAGATACGCAGTATTTT.

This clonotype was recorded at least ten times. The CDR3 spells CASSQDSQRDYNEQFF. In nucleotides, the CDR3 is TGCGCCAGCAGCCAAGATAGTCAGCGGGACTACAATGAGCAGTTCTTC. The chain couples TRBV4-3 to TRBJ2-1, with 7 bases fitting TRBD2. V lost 0 bases and J lost 3; bases outside the gene matches: 5. Germline CDR1 reads LGHNA; CDR2 reads YSLEER. This CDR3 spans 16 amino acids.

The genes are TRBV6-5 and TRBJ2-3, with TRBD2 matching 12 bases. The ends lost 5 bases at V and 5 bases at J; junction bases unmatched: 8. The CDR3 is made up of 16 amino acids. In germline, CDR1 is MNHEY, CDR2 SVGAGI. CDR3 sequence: CASSPGLAGLGDTQYF. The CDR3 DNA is TGTGCCAGCAGTCCGGGACTAGCGGGCCTTGGAGATACGCAGTATTTT.

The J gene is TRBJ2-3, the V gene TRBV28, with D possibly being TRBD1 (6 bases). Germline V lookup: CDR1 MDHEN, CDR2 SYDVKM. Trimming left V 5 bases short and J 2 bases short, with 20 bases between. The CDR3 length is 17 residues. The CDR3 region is CASSVLRDIPFTDTQYF. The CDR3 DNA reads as TGTGCCAGCAGTGTTCTCCGGGACATACCTTTCACAGATACGCAGTATTTT.

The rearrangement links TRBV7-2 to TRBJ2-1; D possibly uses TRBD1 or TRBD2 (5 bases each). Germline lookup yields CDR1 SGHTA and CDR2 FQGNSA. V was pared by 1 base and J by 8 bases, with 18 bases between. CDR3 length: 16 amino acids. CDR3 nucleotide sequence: TGTGCCAGCAGCTTAGGGGTTACTAGGGGCCCCTATGAGCAGTTCTTC. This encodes CASSLGVTRGPYEQFF. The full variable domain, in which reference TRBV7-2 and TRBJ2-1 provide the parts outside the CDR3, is GAGVSQSPSNKVTEKGKDVELRCDPISGHTALYWYRQSLGQGLEFLIYFQGNSAPDKSGLPSDRFSAERTGGSVSTLTIQRTQQEDSAVYLCASSLGVTRGPYEQFFGPGTRLTVL.

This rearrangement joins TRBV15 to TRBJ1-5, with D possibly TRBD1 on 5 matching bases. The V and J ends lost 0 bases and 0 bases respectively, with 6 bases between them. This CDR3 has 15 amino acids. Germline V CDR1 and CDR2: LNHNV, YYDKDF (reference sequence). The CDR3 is CATSRDQGSNQPQHF. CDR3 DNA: TGTGCCACCAGCAGAGATCAGGGTAGCAATCAGCCCCAGCATTTT.